The 32 T cell receptor beta chains below were found in one sample sequenced in a study of beta chain features in type 1 diabetes (dated 2018 in TCRdb). The paper's findings and limits, for the study overall: A moderate but significant shortening of TCRB CDR3 length was observed in type 1 diabetes patients in all four CD4+ subsets.

No antigen has been assigned to these receptors. The receptor library was made with the immunoSEQ multiplex PCR assay. The entire isolated RNA was reverse transcribed using the High Capacity cDNA Reverse Transcription Kit, and thus expressed TCRB transcripts were sequenced. Here the immuneACCESS table is served through TCRdb, limited to in-frame sequences with V and J called. Missing clones are a known gap in these copies; in checked studies unresolved V genes cover under half, and the rest lacks a known reason. The sample has under 130,000 clones on record, 25% to 35% of them singletons. Jointly, the top ten make up more than 0.5% of the sample. Sequenced sample: central memory CD4+ T cells from blood. These receptors all come from a woman aged 18-29 years with type 1 diabetes.

V and J are TRBV5-1 and TRBJ2-5; D unclear. There are 13 residues in the CDR3. Germline values: CDR1 SGHRS, CDR2 YFSETQ. V shed 4 bases and J shed 3 bases, with 10 bases lying between them. DNA for the CDR3: TGCGCCAGCAGCCCGGGTCCTGAAGAGACCCAGTACTTC. This encodes CASSPGPEETQYF.

The V call is TRBV2, the J call TRBJ1-1, with D tentatively TRBD1 (6 bases). This CDR3 region has 13 residues. V lost 7 bases and J 1 base, leaving 10 bases between the germline ends. Germline values: CDR1 SNHLY, CDR2 FYNNEI. CDR3 protein: CASIPGQNTEAFF. The CDR3, as DNA: TGTGCCAGCATTCCGGGACAGAACACTGAAGCTTTCTTT.

This clone was observed a handful of times. This chain joins TRBV7-9 and TRBJ2-7, with D possibly matching TRBD2 (6 bases). The CDR3 extends over 16 amino acids. V was cut by 2 bases and J by 1 base, with 15 bases left in between. Germline CDR1 SEHNR, CDR2 FQNEAQ (reference sequence). This CDR3 reads CASSLWPGGFSYEQYF. CDR3 bases: TGTGCCAGCAGCTTATGGCCAGGAGGGTTTTCCTACGAGCAGTACTTC.

The V call is TRBV25-1, the J call TRBJ1-2, with D unclear. Germline CDR1 and CDR2: MGHDK and SYGVNS. The V and J ends lost 5 bases and 0 bases respectively, with 10 bases between them. This CDR3 is 14 amino acids long. The CDR3 DNA reads as TGTGCCAGCAGTCGACCGGGATCTAACTATGGCTACACCTTC. It encodes CASSRPGSNYGYTF.

V usage is TRBV4-1 and J usage is TRBJ1-2; a weak D match, TRBD1 (6 bases). CDR1 is MGHRA and CDR2 is YSYEKL in the germline V gene. CDR3 length: 13 residues. Trimming cost V 1 base and J 4 bases, with 7 bases left between them. The CDR3 loop reads CASSQVTGYGYTF. The CDR3 DNA follows: TGCGCCAGCAGCCAAGTGACAGGCTATGGCTACACCTTC.

This sequence joins TRBV7-6 and TRBJ2-1; no reliable D call. CDR1 SGHVS and CDR2 FNYEAQ come from the germline V gene. The V end was cut by 5 bases, the J end by 8 bases, with 13 bases between. This CDR3 comprises 13 residues. Here the CDR3 DNA reads TGTGCCAGCAGCCCTGTTAGCAGCGATGAGCAGTTCTTC. Protein: CASSPVSSDEQFF. The variable domain in full, completed from reference TRBV7-6 and TRBJ2-1, reads GAGVSQSPRYKVTKRGQDVALRCDPISGHVSLYWYRQALGQGPEFLTYFNYEAQQDKSGLPNDRFSAERPEGSISTLTIQRTEQRDSAMYRCASSPVSSDEQFFGPGTRLTVL.

The chain has TRBV18 and TRBJ1-1; D might be TRBD1 (6 bases). CDR3 length: 15 amino acids. Germline CDR1 KGHSH, CDR2 LQKENI. Trimming shortened V by 0 bases and J by 0 bases, and 8 bases separated the two germline ends. In nucleotides, the CDR3 is TGTGCCAGCTCACCACCGGCAGGGGTGAACACTGAAGCTTTCTTT. It is translated as CASSPPAGVNTEAFF.

J is TRBJ2-1 and V is TRBV5-1; 11 bases are shared with TRBD2. CDR1 is SGHRS and CDR2 is YFSETQ in the germline V gene. After removal of 2 bases from V and 9 bases from J, the junction contained 7 bases not matched to a gene. This CDR3 region has 15 residues. CDR3: CASSLVAGGPGEQFF. CDR3 nucleotide sequence: TGCGCCAGCAGCTTAGTAGCGGGAGGGCCGGGTGAGCAGTTCTTC.

The chain recombines TRBV2 with TRBJ1-4, with 9 bases aligning to TRBD1. The CDR3 has 15 amino acids. V dropped 8 bases and J dropped 1; count of bases not matched to a gene: 5. CDR1 and CDR2 from the germline V gene are SNHLY and FYNNEI. The CDR3, as DNA: TGTGCCAGCGAGGGACAGGGAGTAACTAATGAAAAACTGTTTTTT. Translation gives CASEGQGVTNEKLFF.

The CDR3 nucleotides read TGCAGTGCTAGAGATGTAGGGGGAGCTTTCTTT. Its translation is CSARDVGGAFF. V and J are TRBV20-1 and TRBJ1-1; D possibly corresponds to TRBD1 (6 bases). Trimming removed 0 bases from V and 10 bases from J, with 9 bases in between. CDR1 and CDR2 (germline): DFQATT, SNEGSKA (reference sequence). The CDR3 totals 11 residues.

The chain is built from TRBV2 and TRBJ1-5, with a possible D match to TRBD1 (5 bases). V was pared by 6 bases and J by 4 bases, with 13 bases between. The CDR3 is 14 residues long. Per the germline V gene, CDR1 is SNHLY and CDR2 is FYNNEI. The CDR3 protein is CASSEGRGNQPQHF. The CDR3 nucleotides read TGTGCCAGCAGCGAGGGGAGGGGTAATCAGCCCCAGCATTTT. Full variable domain (missing parts from reference TRBV2 and TRBJ1-5): EPEVTQTPSHQVTQMGQEVILRCVPISNHLYFYWYRQILGQKVEFLVSFYNNEISEKSEIFDDQFSVERPDGSNFTLKIRSTKLEDSAMYFCASSEGRGNQPQHFGDGTRLSIL.

The gene calls are TRBV11-3 and TRBJ2-1; 8 nucleotides agree with TRBD2. This CDR3 has 16 amino acids. Trimming removed 1 base from V and 7 bases from J; junction bases left unmatched: 9. CDR1 and CDR2 from the germline V gene are SGHNT and YENEEA. The CDR3 sequence is CASSLVGTSLGNEQFF. CDR3 DNA: TGTGCCAGCAGCTTAGTTGGGACTAGTTTGGGTAATGAGCAGTTCTTC.

This clone was seen a few times. This rearrangement joins TRBV10-3 to TRBJ2-3; TRBD2 agrees at 12 bases. The length of the CDR3 is 22 residues. V lost 3 bases, J lost 0 bases, and 19 bases stayed unmatched. Per the germline V gene, CDR1 is ENHRY and CDR2 is SYGVKD. The CDR3 loop reads CAISDVGWSGLAGGPSTDTQYF. CDR3 bases: TGTGCCATCAGTGATGTGGGTTGGAGTGGGCTAGCGGGAGGGCCAAGCACAGATACGCAGTATTTT.

This clone was found a few times. V is TRBV10-3 and J is TRBJ1-5; no clear D. V lost 3 bases and J lost 5, with 11 bases in between. This CDR3 is built from 14 residues. Germline CDR1 is ENHRY and CDR2 is SYGVKD. This chain's CDR3 is CAISETATDQPQHF. CDR3 in DNA: TGTGCCATCAGTGAAACAGCAACTGATCAGCCCCAGCATTTT.

The chain links TRBV10-2 to TRBJ2-3, with 9 bases that match TRBD1. The length of the CDR3 is 15 residues. Germline V CDR1 and CDR2: WSHSY, SAAADI. V lost 3 bases to trimming and J lost 2 bases; unmatched junction nucleotides: 3. CDR3 loop: CASSDGTGFTDTQYF. The CDR3 nucleotides are TGCGCCAGCAGTGACGGGACAGGGTTCACAGATACGCAGTATTTT.

This clone was seen more than once but under ten times. The V call is TRBV2, the J call TRBJ1-4; 7 bases match TRBD1. V shed 7 bases and J 2 bases; nucleotides not matched to a gene: 7. CDR3 length: 15 residues. The germline gives CDR1 SNHLY, CDR2 FYNNEI. The CDR3 protein is CASKPQGTTNEKLFF. CDR3 bases: TGTGCCAGCAAACCACAGGGGACGACTAATGAAAAACTGTTTTTT.

The V call is TRBV4-2, the J call TRBJ1-4; TRBD1 is a possible D gene (6 bases). Germline CDR1 is LGHNA and CDR2 is YNFKEQ. This CDR3 spans 13 amino acids. The V end lost 6 bases, the J end lost 6 bases, and 11 bases lay between the germline ends. The CDR3 bases are TGTGCCAGCAGACAGGGATATGATGAAAAACTGTTTTTT. Residues: CASRQGYDEKLFF.

This clone was seen a few times. At the DNA level, this CDR3 is encoded by other sequences in the same sample as well. The rearrangement links TRBV5-1 to TRBJ2-3; 11 bases align to TRBD2. V was pared by 1 base and J by 3 bases, with 1 base of the junction left unmatched. The CDR3 length is 15 residues. From germline, CDR1 is SGHRS and CDR2 YFSETQ. Written as DNA, the CDR3 is TGCGCCAGCAGCTTGCGGACTAGCGGGACAGATACGCAGTATTTT. It codes for CASSLRTSGTDTQYF.

This clone appeared a few times. This sequence joins TRBV12-5 and TRBJ2-2, with D tentatively TRBD2 (6 bases). CDR1 LGHNT and CDR2 FRNRAP come from the germline V gene. CDR3 length: 17 residues. Between the trimmed V and J ends, which lost 0 bases and 1 base, there was a span of 12 bases. CDR3 sequence: CASGLVLGRGNTGELFF. The CDR3 nucleotides are TGTGCTAGTGGTTTGGTACTAGGGCGGGGGAACACCGGGGAGCTGTTTTTT.

The chain is built from TRBV6-5 and TRBJ1-1, with unresolved D. Trimming pared 5 bases from V and 3 bases from J, leaving 10 bases between. Germline CDR1 MNHEY, CDR2 SVGAGI. This CDR3 has 13 residues. The CDR3 protein is CASSRLGDTEAFF. The CDR3 DNA is TGTGCCAGCAGTAGGCTCGGAGACACTGAAGCTTTCTTT.

This chain uses TRBV9 with TRBJ2-3, with 7 bases matching TRBD2. Trimming took 4 bases from V and 6 from J; bases not matched to a gene: 11. The length of the CDR3 is 15 residues. Germline V gene data show CDR1 as SGDLS and CDR2 as YYNGEE. CDR3 bases: TGTGCCAGCAGCCCATCGGGGCGGGAGACCGATACGCAGTATTTT. It translates to CASSPSGRETDTQYF.

The chain uses TRBV7-2 and TRBJ1-2; 8 bases match TRBD1. This CDR3 spans 13 amino acids. V was clipped by 5 bases and J by 7 bases; unmatched bases: 6. In germline, CDR1 is SGHTA, CDR2 FQGNSA. DNA of the CDR3: TGTGCCAGCAGCCCACAGGGGGGTCGTGGCTACACCTTC. Its protein is CASSPQGGRGYTF.

This clone was counted a few times. The chain is built from TRBV27 and TRBJ2-7; D might be TRBD1 (6 bases). CDR1 MNHEY and CDR2 SMNVEV come from the germline V gene (reference sequence). V lost 4 bases, J lost 4 bases, and 14 bases lay in between. The CDR3 covers 14 residues. The CDR3 sequence is CASSWQGKRYEQYV. The CDR3 region has the DNA TGTGCCAGCAGTTGGCAGGGGAAAAGGTACGAGCAGTACGTC.

This clone came up a few times. This rearrangement joins TRBV6-6 to TRBJ2-2; D possibly corresponds to TRBD2 (6 bases). CDR1 is MNHNY, CDR2 SVGAGI, per germline (reference sequence). The CDR3 length is 14 residues. Trimming took off 8 bases at V and 4 bases at J, with 14 bases between the two ends. CDR3 loop: CASWRDRTTGELFF. CDR3 coding DNA: TGTGCCAGCTGGAGGGATAGAACCACCGGGGAGCTGTTTTTT.

The V and J genes are TRBV7-8 and TRBJ1-3; D is perhaps TRBD1 (6 bases). The germline V gene has CDR1 SGHVS and CDR2 FQNEAQ. Trimming left V 5 bases short and J 7 bases short, with 24 bases between. The CDR3 is 17 residues long. The DNA of the CDR3 is TGTGCCAGCAGCCGAGCGGGACCAGGGGCTGTAGGGAACACCATATATTTT. Residues: CASSRAGPGAVGNTIYF.

This sequence joins TRBV5-4 and TRBJ2-4; 8 positions match TRBD1. Germline V gene lookup returns CDR1 SGHNT and CDR2 YYREEE (reference sequence). The CDR3 consists of 15 residues. V shed 4 bases and J 4 bases; nucleotides not matched to a gene: 7. The CDR3 region is CASSMRTGPKNIQYF. As DNA, the CDR3 is TGTGCCAGCAGCATGCGGACAGGGCCGAAAAACATTCAGTACTTC.

This sequence joins TRBV5-1 and TRBJ2-2; 8 positions match TRBD2. The V gene's germline CDR1 is SGHRS and CDR2 YFSETQ. This CDR3 has 15 amino acids. After removal of 4 bases from V and 4 bases from J, the junction contained 6 bases not matched to a gene. CDR3 nucleotides: TGCGCCAGCAGCCCGGGACTAGTGGTCACCGGGGAGCTGTTTTTT. Its protein is CASSPGLVVTGELFF.

The chain has TRBV4-3 and TRBJ1-4; D is unresolved. CDR1 and CDR2 (germline): LGHNA, YSLEER. This CDR3 is 12 amino acids long. The germline V and J ends were trimmed by 1 base and 8 bases, with 5 bases remaining between them. CDR3 coding DNA: TGCGCCAGCAGCCAAGGGCCCGAAAAACTGTTTTTT. It specifies CASSQGPEKLFF.

The genes are TRBV7-9 and TRBJ2-1, with D maybe TRBD2 (6 bases). The V end was cut by 0 bases, the J end by 6 bases, with 15 bases between. There are 16 residues in the CDR3. Germline CDR1 reads SEHNR; CDR2 reads FQNEAQ (reference sequence). CDR3 region: CASSLAFGRRVNEQFF. CDR3 nucleotides: TGTGCCAGCAGCTTAGCGTTTGGCAGGAGGGTCAATGAGCAGTTCTTC.

This sequence joins TRBV11-3 and TRBJ2-1; TRBD2 agrees at 7 bases. From germline, CDR1 is SGHNT and CDR2 YENEEA. Trimming took 5 bases from V and 1 from J; bases not matched to a gene: 2. The CDR3 sequence is 14 residues long. In nucleotides, the CDR3 is TGTGCCAGCAGCAGGCGGGAGTCCTACAATGAGCAGTTCTTC. As protein: CASSRRESYNEQFF.

The chain recombines TRBV19 with TRBJ2-3, with D maybe TRBD2 (5 bases). Looked up from germline, CDR1 is LNHDA and CDR2 is SQIVND (reference sequence). The ends were cut back, 6 bases at V and 4 bases at J, with 17 bases in the middle. The CDR3 is 15 residues long. The CDR3 reads CASSPRGNRADTQYF. The CDR3 coding sequence is TGTGCCAGTAGCCCCCGGGGTAACCGGGCAGATACGCAGTATTTT.

This clone was picked up a small number of times. J is TRBJ2-1 and V is TRBV7-2; the match to TRBD1 covers 12 bases. Germline trimming cut 4 bases from V and 15 bases from J; bases unmatched to any gene: 16. From germline, CDR1 is SGHTA and CDR2 FQGNSA. The CDR3 is 16 amino acids. The CDR3: CASSYGWRDRGPPGFF. The CDR3 DNA is TGTGCCAGCAGCTACGGGTGGCGGGACAGGGGGCCCCCGGGGTTCTTC. Supplemented by reference TRBV7-2 and TRBJ2-1, the full variable domain reads GAGVSQSPSNKVTEKGKDVELRCDPISGHTALYWYRQSLGQGLEFLIYFQGNSAPDKSGLPSDRFSAERTGGSVSTLTIQRTQQEDSAVYLCASSYGWRDRGPPGFFGPGTRLTVL.